The rows below give T cell receptor beta chains drawn from one sample of a study of cytomegalovirus exposure and HLA in healthy donors. Clones were read by immunoSEQ multiplex PCR, and TCRdb kept only the in-frame ones, dropping some. The data hold 100,000 or so clones, with roughly 85% observed a single time. Sequenced material: PBMCs. The receptors originated from a man between 40 and 49 years old in good health and CMV-seronegative. Both conserved end residues are part of each CDR3. A D gene is named only where the DNA matches it firmly. For some rows the clone size is stated as once, few or many, or as a class when expanded; others skip it.

TRBJ1-2	-	-	TRBV19	13	CASNRAHIYGYTF	TGTGCCAGCAACAGGGCCCACATCTATGGCTACACCTTC
TRBJ2-7	-	TRBD1	TRBV12-5	15	CASGLRGDRTYEQYF	TGTGCTAGTGGCTTGAGGGGGGACAGGACCTACGAGCAGTACTTC
TRBJ1-5	few	-	TRBV5-1	14	CASSPTGPNQPQHF	TGCGCCAGCAGCCCGACAGGTCCCAATCAGCCCCAGCATTTT
TRBJ2-7	-	TRBD2	TRBV6-6	15	CASSYPTSGTYEQYF	TGTGCCAGCAGTTACCCGACTAGCGGGACCTACGAGCAGTACTTC
TRBJ1-2	-	-	TRBV15	16	CATSRIGTIANYGYTF	TGTGCCACCAGCAGAATCGGGACAATCGCTAACTATGGCTACACCTTC
TRBJ2-7	-	-	TRBV7-9	16	CASSLGGPGFAYEQYF	TGTGCCAGCAGCTTAGGTGGGCCGGGATTCGCCTACGAGCAGTACTTC
TRBJ2-7	few	TRBD1	TRBV18	15	CASSPMRGQRYEQYF	TGTGCCAGCTCACCCATGAGGGGGCAACGGTACGAGCAGTACTTC
TRBJ2-7	-	TRBD1	TRBV29-1	13	CSASPGQVYEQYF	TGCAGCGCCTCCCCTGGACAGGTCTACGAGCAGTACTTC
TRBJ1-3	-	TRBD1	TRBV23-1	15	CAILYLGQGSDTIYF	TGCGCCATCCTCTATTTGGGACAGGGGAGCGACACCATATATTTT
TRBJ2-5	-	-	TRBV2	11	CASKGEETQYF	TGTGCCAGCAAGGGGGAAGAGACCCAGTACTTC
TRBJ2-3	-	TRBD2	TRBV2	13	CASRSSGGGTQYF	TGTGCCAGCAGGTCTAGCGGGGGAGGAACGCAGTATTTT
TRBJ2-3	-	-	TRBV13	15	CASSLTGHLTDTQYF	TGTGCCAGCAGCCTAACGGGACACCTCACAGATACGCAGTATTTT
TRBJ1-1	-	-	TRBV7-9	13	CSSSLKGGHEAFF	TGTTCCAGCAGCTTAAAGGGGGGGCATGAAGCTTTCTTT
TRBJ1-2	-	TRBD1	TRBV9	16	CASSEQGGGDAGGYTF	TGTGCCAGCAGCGAACAGGGGGGTGGAGATGCGGGAGGCTACACCTTC
TRBJ1-1	-	TRBD1	TRBV5-1	16	CASSPVGTGMNTEAFF	TGCGCCAGCAGCCCAGTCGGGACAGGGATGAACACTGAAGCTTTCTTT
TRBJ2-5	-	-	TRBV29-1	13	CSAAETLRKTQYF	TGCAGCGCTGCGGAGACCCTCCGGAAGACCCAGTACTTC
TRBJ1-5	few	TRBD1	TRBV7-2	14	CASSSGQQNQPQHF	TGTGCCAGCAGCTCGGGACAGCAAAATCAGCCCCAGCATTTT
TRBJ2-1	-	TRBD2	TRBV6-1	15	CASSVTSGGYNEQFF	TGTGCCAGCAGTGTGACTAGCGGGGGTTACAATGAGCAGTTCTTC
TRBJ1-6	-	-	TRBV19	15	CASSIDSSYNSPLHF	TGTGCCAGTAGTATCGACAGTTCCTATAATTCACCCCTCCACTTT
TRBJ2-1	-	TRBD2	TRBV6-6	15	CASIGTSGRYNEQFF	TGTGCCAGCATAGGGACCAGCGGGAGATACAATGAGCAGTTCTTC
TRBJ1-3	-	-	TRBV7-9	14	CASSFTRVGNTIYF	TGTGCCAGCAGCTTCACCAGGGTCGGAAACACCATATATTTT
TRBJ2-2	-	-	TRBV5-1	16	CASSFGWGPRPGELFF	TGCGCCAGCAGCTTTGGCTGGGGGCCCCGGCCCGGGGAGCTGTTTTTT
TRBJ1-1	-	-	TRBV6-5	15	CASSYSQGTNTEAFF	TGTGCCAGCAGTTACTCGCAGGGGACGAACACTGAAGCTTTCTTT
TRBJ2-3	-	TRBD2	TRBV9	15	CASSPLAGVTDTQYF	TGTGCCAGCAGCCCACTAGCGGGGGTGACAGATACGCAGTATTTT
TRBJ2-2	-	-	TRBV6-5	15	CASSYSSGASGELFF	TGTGCCAGCAGTTACTCGAGTGGGGCCTCCGGGGAGCTGTTTTTT
TRBJ1-1	-	-	TRBV5-1	13	CASSFGANTEAFF	TGCGCCAGCAGCTTTGGGGCGAACACTGAAGCTTTCTTT
TRBJ2-4	-	-	TRBV6-1	16	CASSQGGVLAKNIQYF	TGTGCCAGCAGTCAAGGGGGAGTTCTAGCCAAAAACATTCAGTACTTC
TRBJ1-6	-	-	TRBV18	16	CASSSDRIGYNSPLHF	TGTGCCAGCTCATCTGACAGGATTGGCTATAATTCACCCCTCCACTTT